The rows below give T cell receptor beta chains drawn from one sample of a study of siplizumab effects on memory and regulatory T cells. Method: immunoSEQ multiplex PCR; TCRdb's copy keeps in-frame clones and lacks some. The sample yields roughly 120,000 clones, 92% seen once. The specimen sequenced was Tregs sorted from blood. Receptor source: a human donor in good health. CDR3s include the opening cysteine and the closing phenylalanine or tryptophan. D genes are given only for firm matches. Size is omitted from some rows. Given values are once, few, many or a class for expanded clones.

CDR3 protein	CDR3 DNA	D gene	clone size	J gene	V gene
CASSVGSAVGGAFF	TGTGCCAGCAGCGTTGGCAGCGCAGTAGGGGGAGCTTTCTTT	.	once	TRBJ1-1	TRBV9
CASSIRSRIDSPLHF	TGCGCCAGCAGCATCCGGTCACGGATAGATTCACCCCTCCACTTT	.	.	TRBJ1-6	TRBV5-1
CASTEIWAGHLETQYF	TGCGCCAGCACCGAAATCTGGGCAGGGCACTTAGAGACCCAGTACTTC	.	.	TRBJ2-5	TRBV23-1
CASSLWAGTNTIYF	TGTGCCAGCAGCTTGTGGGCAGGGACAAACACCATATATTTT	.	once	TRBJ1-3	TRBV5-5
CASSIRIGGDGNQPQHF	TGTGCCAGTAGTATTCGGATAGGGGGTGATGGCAATCAGCCCCAGCATTTT	.	.	TRBJ1-5	TRBV19
CASRTVDTQYF	TGTGCCAGCAGAACGGTAGATACGCAGTATTTT	.	.	TRBJ2-3	TRBV7-9
CASSLVTATSNQPQHF	TGTGCCAGCAGCTTAGTGACAGCGACTAGCAATCAGCCCCAGCATTTT	.	.	TRBJ1-5	TRBV7-8
CASSLPMWVSGANVLTF	TGTGCCAGCAGCTTACCCATGTGGGTCTCTGGGGCCAACGTCCTGACTTTC	.	.	TRBJ2-6	TRBV7-9
CSVTGYTEAFF	TGCAGTGTTACAGGGTACACTGAAGCTTTCTTT	.	.	TRBJ1-1	TRBV20-1
CASSAGTVTSITDTQYF	TGTGCCAGTAGTGCCGGGACTGTGACCTCTATCACAGATACGCAGTATTTT	.	.	TRBJ2-3	TRBV19
CASSISRGQGAPQYF	TGTGCCAGTAGTATATCCCGGGGACAGGGAGCACCGCAGTACTTC	TRBD1	.	TRBJ2-7	TRBV19
CASSNLQETQYF	TGTGCCAGCAGCAACCTTCAAGAGACCCAGTACTTC	.	.	TRBJ2-5	TRBV11-2
CASSEGGRAGKTEAFF	TGTGCCAGCAGTGAAGGCGGGAGGGCGGGAAAAACTGAAGCTTTCTTT	.	.	TRBJ1-1	TRBV6-1
CASSVAGTGKRIGGNTIYF	TGTGCCAGCAGCGTAGCGGGGACAGGGAAGCGTATAGGAGGAAACACCATATATTTT	TRBD1	.	TRBJ1-3	TRBV9
CASSEGSERQPQHF	TGTGCCAGCAGCGAAGGGTCGGAGCGGCAGCCCCAGCATTTT	.	.	TRBJ1-5	TRBV9
CASSPGTANYGYTF	TGCGCCAGCAGCCCAGGGACAGCTAACTATGGCTACACCTTC	TRBD1	.	TRBJ1-2	TRBV5-1
CSAWTGIGAFF	TGCAGTGCCTGGACAGGGATTGGAGCTTTCTTT	TRBD1	.	TRBJ1-1	TRBV20-1
CASRRGQGPSNEQFF	TGTGCCAGCAGAAGGGGACAGGGCCCTAGCAATGAGCAGTTCTTC	TRBD1	.	TRBJ2-1	TRBV6-5
CASSQTGTPNTEAFF	TGCGCCAGCAGCCAAACCGGGACCCCGAACACTGAAGCTTTCTTT	.	.	TRBJ1-1	TRBV4-1
CASSYSLTGKGYTF	TGTGCCAGCAGTTACTCGCTGACAGGGAAAGGCTACACCTTC	TRBD1	.	TRBJ1-2	TRBV6-6
CASSHVMGSMNTEAFF	TGTGCCAGCAGCCACGTGATGGGATCCATGAACACTGAAGCTTTCTTT	.	.	TRBJ1-1	TRBV14
CASSQISGQGRTEAFF	TGCGCCAGCAGCCAGATCTCAGGACAGGGTAGGACTGAAGCTTTCTTT	TRBD1	.	TRBJ1-1	TRBV5-1
CASSRPSGSSYNEQFF	TGCGCCAGCAGCCGTCCTAGCGGCAGCTCCTACAATGAGCAGTTCTTC	TRBD2	.	TRBJ2-1	TRBV4-1
CASSLSGANEKLFF	TGTGCCAGCAGCTTATCAGGGGCCAATGAAAAACTGTTTTTT	.	.	TRBJ1-4	TRBV7-2
CASSRDGGSGNTIYF	TGTGCCAGCAGCAGGGACGGCGGCTCTGGAAACACCATATATTTT	.	.	TRBJ1-3	TRBV6-5
CSVLQQGNTEAFF	TGCAGCGTTTTACAGCAGGGGAACACTGAAGCTTTCTTT	.	.	TRBJ1-1	TRBV29-1
CASSEGDRNQPQHF	TGTGCCAGCAGTGAAGGGGACCGCAATCAGCCCCAGCATTTT	.	once	TRBJ1-5	TRBV2
CASSFSHGAKYGYTF	TGTGCCAGCAGCTTCAGTCATGGGGCGAAGTATGGCTACACCTTC	.	.	TRBJ1-2	TRBV6-6
CASKLTTTSGKVDEQYF	TGTGCCAGCAAGCTAACTACGACTAGCGGGAAGGTGGACGAGCAGTACTTC	TRBD2	.	TRBJ2-7	TRBV27
CASSFVPGADYGYTF	TGCGCCAGCAGCTTCGTACCAGGGGCGGACTATGGCTACACCTTC	.	.	TRBJ1-2	TRBV5-1
CSGDSGRAGETQYF	TGCAGCGGAGATAGCGGGAGGGCCGGAGAGACCCAGTACTTC	TRBD2	.	TRBJ2-5	TRBV29-1
CASSIRLEAFF	TGTGCCAGCAGCATCAGGCTTGAAGCTTTCTTT	.	.	TRBJ1-1	TRBV25-1
CASSYSGGAGNTIYF	TGTGCCAGCAGTTACAGTGGAGGGGCTGGAAACACCATATATTTT	.	.	TRBJ1-3	TRBV6-5
CATSREGHYEQYF	TGTGCCACCAGCAGAGAGGGGCACTACGAGCAGTACTTC	.	.	TRBJ2-7	TRBV15
CASSSSPGYEQFF	TGTGCCAGCAGCTCATCCCCAGGCTATGAGCAGTTCTTC	.	.	TRBJ2-1	TRBV7-3
CASSPRWTVGAFF	TGTGCCAGCAGCCCAAGATGGACAGTGGGAGCTTTCTTT	.	.	TRBJ1-1	TRBV7-2
CASFTGSYEQYF	TGTGCCAGCTTTACAGGGTCCTACGAGCAGTACTTC	.	.	TRBJ2-7	TRBV6-1
CASSTVGGNTGELFF	TGCGCCAGCAGTACCGTGGGAGGTAACACCGGGGAGCTGTTTTTT	.	.	TRBJ2-2	TRBV5-1
CASSPQGTSEKLFF	TGTGCCAGCAGCCCACAGGGGACGAGCGAAAAACTGTTTTTT	TRBD1	once	TRBJ1-4	TRBV7-9
CASSEYTGRANSPLHF	TGTGCCAGCAGTGAATATACAGGAAGGGCCAATTCACCCCTCCACTTT	.	.	TRBJ1-6	TRBV6-1
CASSFDRGSGYTF	TGTGCCAGCAGCTTCGACAGGGGCAGTGGCTACACCTTC	TRBD1	once	TRBJ1-2	TRBV5-4
CASRHRDTDQPQHF	TGTGCCAGCAGGCACCGGGACACGGATCAGCCCCAGCATTTT	.	.	TRBJ1-5	TRBV6-4